Listed below are T cell receptor beta chains from one sample, sequenced in a study of cytotoxic CD8 clonotypes in ibrutinib-treated CLL. Only in-frame clones appear in the TCRdb table, and some are missing; sequencing was by immunoSEQ multiplex PCR. The sample contains about 300,000 clones, approximately 76% of which appear only once. The specimen was PBMCs, collected at disease progression, from a patient treated with ibrutinib. These receptor sequences come from a human donor with chronic lymphocytic leukemia. Both conserved end residues are part of each CDR3.

J	V	CDR3
TRBJ1-1	TRBV6-5	CASSPDIWSTEAFF
TRBJ2-2	TRBV28	CASGTGGRAGTGELFF
TRBJ2-2	TRBV12-5	CASGSLAGGPRELFF
TRBJ1-4	TRBV20-1	CSASKIKKLFF
TRBJ1-5	TRBV19	CASSIVGGQPQHF
TRBJ2-7	TRBV6-5	CASSPRSGYEQYF
TRBJ1-1	TRBV6-6	CASSPQTQTGRPEAFF
TRBJ2-3	TRBV9	CASSVDRGGTDTQYF
TRBJ2-7	TRBV6-5	CASSKAHEQYF
TRBJ1-2	TRBV29-1	CSVESGEYGYTF
TRBJ2-1	TRBV27	CASSSALAGYNEQFF
TRBJ2-7	TRBV5-1	CASSLAGGFTYEQYF
TRBJ2-7	TRBV6-4	CASSSWGRYEQYF
TRBJ2-3	TRBV5-3	CARSLGLRQGETDTQYF
TRBJ1-1	TRBV28	CASGMRTGVSLNTEAFF
TRBJ2-7	TRBV6-5	CASSPPGTYEQYF
TRBJ2-2	TRBV11-2	CASSFRWTGNTGELFF
TRBJ2-6	TRBV9	CASSDADVLTF